What follows are 8 T cell receptor beta chains derived from one specimen sequenced in a study of human T cells and chemical hapten exposure. Time point: patch test 3, about 24 weeks after DPC sensitization. Treatment here: therapeutic diphenylcyclopropenone sensitization with weekly scalp DPC. Using its own MiXCR run on the RACE reads, TCRdb lists one record per CDR3 protein. The sample includes 150,000 to 200,000 distinct CDR3 sequences, 20% to 25% seen only once; the top ten take 2% to 2.5%. Sequenced material: whole blood, taken in connection with sensitization to the hapten diphenylcyclopropenone (DPC). Receptors originate from a woman between 35 and 50 years old with alopecia areata. Some clones in this sample may be carry-over from other donors' samples.

V gene TRBV6-2 or TRBV6-3 combines with J gene TRBJ2-3; D is ambiguous. The CDR3 covers 13 residues. CDR1 MNHEY and CDR2 SVGEGT come from the germline V gene. Trimming shortened V by 6 bases and J by 5 bases, and 12 bases separated the two germline ends. In DNA form, the CDR3 reads TGTGCCAGCAGCCACGACCCGGGAGATACGCAGTATTTT. Amino acid sequence: CASSHDPGDTQYF.

This chain links TRBV7-2 with TRBJ2-3; 10 nucleotides match TRBD1. This CDR3 is 17 amino acids long. Losses at the gene ends were 3 bases for V and 0 bases for J; bases not matched to a gene: 6. Per the germline V gene, CDR1 is SGHTA and CDR2 is FQGNSA. The CDR3: CASSFGQGVLSTDTQYF. The DNA of the CDR3 is TGTGCCAGCAGCTTCGGACAGGGGGTCCTTAGCACAGATACGCAGTATTTT.

This clonotype occurred a few times. J is TRBJ2-2 and V is TRBV7-2; 11 bases match TRBD1. The CDR3 runs 16 residues. Trimming took 5 bases from V and 7 from J; bases not matched to a gene: 9. Germline lookup yields CDR1 SGHTA and CDR2 FQGNSA. The CDR3 region has the DNA TGTGCCAGCAGCCTAAGGACAGGGGGCGCTGTCGGGGAGCTGTTTTTT. It yields the protein CASSLRTGGAVGELFF.

This clonotype was recorded only once. The chain couples TRBV6-5 to TRBJ2-1; tentative D call: TRBD2 (5 bases). V dropped 7 bases and J dropped 0 bases, with 16 bases sitting between them. There are 16 residues in the CDR3. Germline V gives CDR1 MNHEY, CDR2 SVGAGI. The CDR3 DNA is TGTGCCAGCACCGCCCGAGCGGCAAGCTCCTACAATGAGCAGTTCTTC. Its protein is CASTARAASSYNEQFF.

This clonotype was seen repeatedly, ten times or more. This sequence joins TRBV7-2 and TRBJ1-6; maybe TRBD1 (5 bases). Trimming took off 6 bases at V and 2 bases at J, with 8 bases between the two ends. The CDR3 totals 14 residues. Per germline, CDR1 SGHTA and CDR2 FQGNSA. Here the CDR3 reads CASSPGPYNSPLHF. CDR3 coding DNA: TGTGCCAGCAGTCCGGGACCCTATAATTCACCCCTCCACTTT.

The V call is TRBV3-1, the J call TRBJ2-7; 9 positions match TRBD1. The germline V gene has CDR1 LGHDT and CDR2 YNNKEL (reference sequence). Trimming removed 5 bases from V and 2 bases from J; junction bases left unmatched: 7. This CDR3 has 15 residues. CDR3 DNA sequence: TGTGCCAGCAGCATGACAGGGGGGTCGACCTACGAGCAGTACTTC. It translates to CASSMTGGSTYEQYF.

This clonotype was found a few times. V and J are TRBV6-1 and TRBJ2-5; 10 bases match TRBD2. The germline V gene has CDR1 MNHNS and CDR2 SASEGT. V lost 2 bases to trimming and J lost 3 bases; unmatched junction nucleotides: 3. The CDR3 is made up of 15 amino acids. In DNA form, the CDR3 reads TGTGCCAGCAGTGAACGGACTAGCGGTAAAGAGACCCAGTACTTC. Translation gives CASSERTSGKETQYF.

This clonotype was detected a few times. This sequence joins TRBV11-1 and TRBJ2-3, with 10 positions matching TRBD2. CDR1 is SGHAT, CDR2 FQDESV, per germline (reference sequence). The CDR3 runs 17 residues. The V and J ends lost 0 bases and 4 bases, in that order; junction bases with no gene match: 7. CDR3 DNA sequence: TGTGCCAGCAGCTTAGCGGTACTAGCGGGATGGTCAGATACGCAGTATTTT. The encoded protein is CASSLAVLAGWSDTQYF.